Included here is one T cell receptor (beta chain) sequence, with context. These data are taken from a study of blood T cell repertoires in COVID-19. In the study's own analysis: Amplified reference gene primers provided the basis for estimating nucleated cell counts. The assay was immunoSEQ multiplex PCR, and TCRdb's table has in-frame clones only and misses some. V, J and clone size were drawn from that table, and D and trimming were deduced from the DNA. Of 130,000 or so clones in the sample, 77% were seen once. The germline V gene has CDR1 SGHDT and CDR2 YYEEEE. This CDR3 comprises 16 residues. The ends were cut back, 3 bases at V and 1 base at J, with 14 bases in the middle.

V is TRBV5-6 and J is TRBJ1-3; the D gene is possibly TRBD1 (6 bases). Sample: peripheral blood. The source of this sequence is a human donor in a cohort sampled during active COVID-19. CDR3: CASSYRDRLSGNTIYF. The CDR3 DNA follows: TGTGCCAGCAGCTACAGGGACCGCTTGTCTGGAAACACCATATATTTT.